This paragraph reports one T cell receptor (beta chain). The source of the sample is a study of T cell changes during pregnancy in multiple sclerosis. Here immunoSEQ multiplex PCR was the method, and the copy in TCRdb shows in-frame clones only, minus some. The data hold 80,000 to 95,000 clones, with about 95% observed a single time. V was shortened by 2 bases and J by 6 bases, with 11 bases between the two germline ends. Per germline, CDR1 LNHNV and CDR2 YYDKDF (reference sequence). The length of the CDR3 is 14 residues. The V gene is TRBV15, the J gene TRBJ2-1, with a possible D match to TRBD1 (6 bases). The TCR was taken from a female donor with multiple sclerosis, enrolled in a pregnancy study. The starting material was peripheral blood, obtained in the second trimester of pregnancy. CDR3 amino acids: CATSRLLTGNEQFF. The CDR3 region has the DNA TGTGCCACCAGCAGACTGTTGACAGGCAATGAGCAGTTCTTC.